The 11 T cell receptor beta chains reported below all come from one sample, sequenced in a study of T cell responses to AZD1222 COVID-19 vaccine. The repertoire was sequenced with immunoSEQ multiplex PCR; TCRdb's copy has only in-frame clones and lacks some. Seen here are some 120,000 clones, approximately 90% observed once, and the top ten hold around 10%. Sequenced material: peripheral blood, taken on day 0 of MenACWY control vaccination. The source of these receptors is an adult in good health.

This clone was found a few times. The chain is built from TRBV30 and TRBJ1-1, with 8 bases fitting TRBD1. V was clipped by 2 bases and J by 0 bases; unmatched bases: 8. This CDR3 comprises 16 residues. Germline V gives CDR1 GTSNPN, CDR2 SVGIG (reference sequence). The CDR3 DNA follows: TGTGCCTGGAGTAGGGGCAGGGGGCTATTGAACACTGAAGCTTTCTTT. Its translation: CAWSRGRGLLNTEAFF.

The chain employs TRBV5-1 and TRBJ1-6, with D perhaps TRBD1 (5 bases). The V end was cut by 2 bases, the J end by 10 bases, with 22 bases between. Germline CDR1 and CDR2: SGHRS and YFSETQ. This CDR3 is built from 17 residues. The CDR3 is CASSFTLQVIGESPLHF. DNA for the CDR3: TGCGCCAGCAGCTTTACCTTACAGGTTATTGGGGAATCACCCCTCCACTTT.

The chain employs TRBV4-1 and TRBJ2-3, with unresolved D. V lost 2 bases, J lost 2 bases, and 11 bases lay in between. This CDR3 has 15 amino acids. Germline loops: CDR1 MGHRA, CDR2 YSYEKL. Here the CDR3 reads CASSQIRVTTDTQYF. Here the CDR3 DNA reads TGCGCCAGCAGCCAAATAAGGGTGACCACAGATACGCAGTATTTT.

V usage is TRBV20-1 and J usage is TRBJ1-2; D might be TRBD1 (6 bases). The CDR3 covers 11 residues. Germline V gene lookup returns CDR1 DFQATT and CDR2 SNEGSKA (reference sequence). V gave up 1 base and J gave up 12 bases, with 12 bases separating them. CDR3 protein: CSARGWAGDTF. CDR3 coding DNA: TGCAGTGCTAGAGGTTGGGCAGGGGACACCTTC.

This chain uses TRBV18 with TRBJ1-5, with D possibly matching TRBD1 (5 bases). The CDR3 covers 15 residues. In germline, CDR1 is KGHSH, CDR2 LQKENI. V dropped 5 bases and J dropped 4 bases, with 15 bases sitting between them. The CDR3 protein is CASSSDGGRNQPQHF. For the CDR3, the DNA is TGTGCCAGCTCATCGGATGGGGGGAGGAATCAGCCCCAGCATTTT.

The chain carries TRBV7-2 and TRBJ2-1, with unresolved D. CDR1 is SGHTA, CDR2 FQGNSA, per germline. V was clipped by 5 bases and J by 0 bases, with 8 bases between them. This CDR3 is 14 amino acids long. In DNA, the CDR3 is TGTGCCAGCAGCGACGGGTACTCCTACAATGAGCAGTTCTTC. It is translated as CASSDGYSYNEQFF.

The chain couples TRBV2 to TRBJ2-3; perhaps TRBD1 as D (6 bases). Germline CDR1 reads SNHLY; CDR2 reads FYNNEI. Deletions cut 6 bases from V and 0 bases from J, with 10 bases between. The CDR3 extends over 14 amino acids. The CDR3 DNA sequence: TGTGCCAGCAGGAGGGGGATGAGCACAGATACGCAGTATTTT. This translates into CASRRGMSTDTQYF.

The chain couples TRBV3-1 (or the pseudogene TRBV3-2) to TRBJ1-5, with 9 bases matching TRBD1. J gave up 7 bases and V 7 bases, and 11 bases lay outside the gene matches. Germline CDR1 is LGHDT and CDR2 is YNNKEL (reference sequence). The CDR3 contains 15 residues. CDR3 in amino acids: CASIPGQGAVQPQHF. The DNA of the CDR3 is TGTGCCAGCATCCCGGGACAGGGCGCAGTACAGCCCCAGCATTTT.

The chain uses TRBV7-2 and TRBJ1-1; no definite D call. Between the trimmed V and J ends, which lost 1 base and 0 bases, there was a span of 9 bases. The CDR3 consists of 15 residues. Germline CDR1 reads SGHTA; CDR2 reads FQGNSA. CDR3 DNA sequence: TGTGCCAGCAGCTTAGGTGCGGCCATGAACACTGAAGCTTTCTTT. The encoded protein is CASSLGAAMNTEAFF.

The chain joins TRBV9 to TRBJ1-2, with D hard to call. V lost 0 bases and J 8 bases, leaving 17 bases between the germline ends. This CDR3 is 15 amino acids long. CDR1 and CDR2 (germline): SGDLS, YYNGEE. CDR3 loop: CASSVGAGHLRGYTF. In nucleotides, the CDR3 is TGTGCCAGCAGCGTAGGGGCAGGTCATCTTAGAGGCTACACCTTC. Full variable domain (remainder filled in from reference TRBV9 and TRBJ1-2): DSGVTQTPKHLITATGQRVTLRCSPRSGDLSVYWYQQSLDQGLQFLIQYYNGEERAKGNILERFSAQQFPDLHSELNLSSLELGDSALYFCASSVGAGHLRGYTFGSGTRLTVV.

V and J are TRBV7-8 and TRBJ2-7, with 11 bases identical to TRBD2. The CDR3 is 15 amino acids. With V trimmed by 4 bases and J by 7 bases, 9 bases remained unmatched. Germline CDR1 and CDR2: SGHVS and FQNEAQ. The CDR3 reads CASSSAGTSGIEQYF. CDR3 nucleotides: TGTGCCAGCAGCTCGGCGGGGACTAGCGGAATTGAGCAGTACTTC. Together with reference TRBV7-8 and TRBJ2-7, the CDR3 gives the full variable domain: GAGVSQSPRYKVAKRGQDVALRCDPISGHVSLFWYQQALGQGPEFLTYFQNEAQLDKSGLPSDRFFAERPEGSVSTLKIQRTQQEDSAVYLCASSSAGTSGIEQYFGPGTRLTVT.